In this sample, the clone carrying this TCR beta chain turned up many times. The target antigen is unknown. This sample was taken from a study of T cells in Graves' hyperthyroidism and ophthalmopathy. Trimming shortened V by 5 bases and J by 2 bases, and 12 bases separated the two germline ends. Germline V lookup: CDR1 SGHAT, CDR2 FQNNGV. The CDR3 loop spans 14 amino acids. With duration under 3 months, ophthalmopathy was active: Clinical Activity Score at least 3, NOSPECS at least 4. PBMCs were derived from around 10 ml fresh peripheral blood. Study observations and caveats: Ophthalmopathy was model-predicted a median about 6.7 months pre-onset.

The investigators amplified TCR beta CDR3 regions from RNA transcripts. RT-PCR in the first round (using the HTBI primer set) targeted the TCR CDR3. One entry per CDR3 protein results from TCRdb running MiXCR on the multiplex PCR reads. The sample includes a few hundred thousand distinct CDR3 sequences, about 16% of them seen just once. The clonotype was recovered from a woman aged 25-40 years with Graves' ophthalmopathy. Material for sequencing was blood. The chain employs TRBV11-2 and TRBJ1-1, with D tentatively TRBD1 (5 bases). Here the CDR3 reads CASSLSGANTEAFF. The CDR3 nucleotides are TGTGCCAGCAGCCTTTCCGGGGCCAACACTGAAGCTTTCTTT.